This T cell receptor (beta chain) was profiled in a study of regulatory T cells in long-lasting Graves disease. Findings and caveats of the study: Those with persistent Graves' had less TCR diversity than newly diagnosed patients.

Arm-PCR with iRepertoire HTBI primers amplified the CDR3 regions for these TCR beta libraries. TCRdb itself ran the multiplex PCR reads through MiXCR, one entry per CDR3 protein. The sample shows 530,000 or so distinct CDR3 sequences, about 16% of them seen only once. The table lists this clonotype with many counts. The antigen remains undetermined. V gave up 5 bases and J gave up 2 bases, with 9 bases separating them. CDR3 length equals 13 residues. Specified time point: newly diagnosed GD, antithyroid drugs for less than 3 months. Preparation of the TCR library used RNA extracted from PBMCs. The same data also went into a second study, on T cells in Graves' hyperthyroidism and ophthalmopathy.

This chain connects TRBV12-3 or TRBV12-4 to TRBJ1-1, with D tentatively TRBD1 (5 bases). Sequenced here: peripheral blood mononuclear cells (PBMCs), sampled at new diagnosis, from a patient treated with antithyroid drugs. The sequence was collected from a man between 18 and 35 years old with Graves disease. The CDR3: CASSQTGNTEAFF. DNA of the CDR3: TGTGCCAGCAGTCAAACAGGAAACACTGAAGCTTTCTTT.